A single TCR beta chain is shown here with its context. No antigen is known for it. The data belong to a study of vaccination and CD4 T cells after COVID-19. Described treatment: approximately 11-day PBMC culture with coronavirus spike peptide pools or control peptides (ViraFEST assay). CDR3 length: 18 residues. Germline V gives CDR1 LNHDA, CDR2 SQIVND (reference sequence). V was clipped by 3 bases and J by 0 bases; unmatched bases: 8. The Oncomine TCR Beta short-read assay sequenced DNA from cultured CD4+ T cells. TCRdb re-called the PCR reads with MiXCR, one entry per CDR3 protein. The sample gives roughly 13,000 distinct CDR3 sequences, just over 55% of which show up once; 11% to 15% is in the top ten.

This TCR was recovered from a human donor who had recovered from COVID-19. This chain connects TRBV19 to TRBJ2-1; TRBD2 aligns across 10 bases. The sequenced material came from CD4+ T cells from blood, cultured in vitro. The CDR3 nucleotides are TGTGCCAGTAGTATTGGTCTAGCGGGAGCGGGCTCCTACAATGAGCAGTTCTTC. This codes for CASSIGLAGAGSYNEQFF.